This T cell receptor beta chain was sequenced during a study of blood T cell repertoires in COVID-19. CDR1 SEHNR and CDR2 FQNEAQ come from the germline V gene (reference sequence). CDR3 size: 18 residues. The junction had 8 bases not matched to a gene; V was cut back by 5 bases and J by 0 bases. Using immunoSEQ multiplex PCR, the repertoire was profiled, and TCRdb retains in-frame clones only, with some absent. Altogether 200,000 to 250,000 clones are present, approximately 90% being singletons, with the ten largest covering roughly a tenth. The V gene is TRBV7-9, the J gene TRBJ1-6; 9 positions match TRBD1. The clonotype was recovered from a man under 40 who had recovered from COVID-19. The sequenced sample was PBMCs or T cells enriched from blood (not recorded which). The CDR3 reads CASSTRQGVSSYNSPLHF. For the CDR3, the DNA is TGTGCCAGCAGCACCCGACAGGGGGTGAGCTCCTATAATTCACCCCTCCACTTT.